A selection of T cell receptor beta chains follows, all from one sample in a study of cytomegalovirus exposure and HLA in healthy donors. Repertoires were generated with immunoSEQ multiplex PCR, while TCRdb's copy carries only in-frame clones and drops some. The sample yields roughly 180,000 clones, about four fifths seen once. The specimen sequenced was PBMCs. The receptors were gathered from a female donor in good health and CMV-seronegative. Each CDR3 is given with its conserved first and last residue. The D gene is left open where the match is weak. Not all rows give a size; the values are once, few, many and, for expanded clones, a class.

j_gene: TRBJ2-3; v_gene: TRBV18; d_gene: .; abundance: .; CDR3aa: CASSPPTGGTDTQYF; CDR3nt: TGTGCCAGCTCACCACCCACCGGGGGCACAGATACGCAGTATTTT
j_gene: TRBJ1-2; v_gene: TRBV28; d_gene: TRBD1; abundance: few; CDR3aa: CASSIRRTGHSGYTF; CDR3nt: TGTGCCAGCAGTATCCGTCGGACAGGGCACTCTGGCTACACCTTC
j_gene: TRBJ2-2; v_gene: TRBV30; d_gene: .; abundance: .; CDR3aa: CAWSVPGRGELFF; CDR3nt: TGTGCCTGGAGTGTACCCGGCAGGGGAGAGCTGTTTTTT
j_gene: TRBJ1-2; v_gene: TRBV5-6; d_gene: TRBD1; abundance: .; CDR3aa: CASSSAGQGSSNYGYTF; CDR3nt: TGTGCCAGCAGCTCGGCGGGACAGGGCTCTTCTAACTATGGCTACACCTTC
j_gene: TRBJ2-2; v_gene: TRBV7-9; d_gene: TRBD2; abundance: once; CDR3aa: CASSISGRETGELFF; CDR3nt: TGTGCCAGCAGCATTAGCGGGAGGGAAACCGGGGAGCTGTTTTTT
j_gene: TRBJ2-7; v_gene: TRBV5-1; d_gene: TRBD1; abundance: .; CDR3aa: CASSSTGISTYEQYF; CDR3nt: TGCGCCAGCAGCTCGACAGGGATTTCTACCTACGAGCAGTACTTC
j_gene: TRBJ2-1; v_gene: TRBV27; d_gene: TRBD1; abundance: .; CDR3aa: CASSAGTGGHNEQFF; CDR3nt: TGTGCCAGCAGCGCGGGGACAGGGGGTCACAATGAGCAGTTCTTC
j_gene: TRBJ1-1; v_gene: TRBV28; d_gene: TRBD1; abundance: once; CDR3aa: CASRPGQGTEAFF; CDR3nt: TGTGCCAGCAGACCGGGACAGGGTACTGAAGCTTTCTTT
j_gene: TRBJ2-7; v_gene: TRBV6-5; d_gene: .; abundance: .; CDR3aa: CASSGGHPYEQYF; CDR3nt: TGTGCCAGCAGTGGGGGACACCCCTACGAGCAGTACTTC
j_gene: TRBJ1-1; v_gene: TRBV19; d_gene: TRBD1; abundance: .; CDR3aa: CASSRHRGNTEAFF; CDR3nt: TGTGCCAGTAGTCGCCACAGGGGGAACACTGAAGCTTTCTTT
j_gene: TRBJ1-1; v_gene: TRBV1; d_gene: .; abundance: .; CDR3aa: CTSSQKDRDCDEAFF; CDR3nt: TGCACCAGCAGCCAGAAGGACAGGGACTGTGATGAAGCTTTCTTT
j_gene: TRBJ2-7; v_gene: TRBV28; d_gene: TRBD2; abundance: .; CDR3aa: CASSLGGLAFFYEQYF; CDR3nt: TGTGCCAGCAGTTTAGGCGGACTAGCTTTCTTCTACGAGCAGTACTTC
j_gene: TRBJ1-6; v_gene: TRBV5-4; d_gene: TRBD1; abundance: .; CDR3aa: CASSLQQGAGSPLHF; CDR3nt: TGTGCCAGCAGCTTGCAGCAGGGGGCTGGTTCACCCCTCCACTTT
j_gene: TRBJ2-1; v_gene: TRBV2; d_gene: TRBD2; abundance: .; CDR3aa: CASSERERGGNEQFF; CDR3nt: TGTGCCAGCAGTGAAAGGGAAAGGGGAGGGAATGAGCAGTTCTTC
j_gene: TRBJ2-3; v_gene: TRBV2; d_gene: .; abundance: .; CDR3aa: CASNLQGGGTDTQYF; CDR3nt: TGTGCCAGCAACCTACAGGGAGGGGGCACAGATACGCAGTATTTT
j_gene: TRBJ2-7; v_gene: TRBV4-2; d_gene: TRBD2; abundance: .; CDR3aa: CASRLAGADEQYF; CDR3nt: TGTGCCAGCAGGTTAGCGGGAGCTGACGAGCAGTACTTC
j_gene: TRBJ1-5; v_gene: TRBV7-9; d_gene: .; abundance: medium-sized; CDR3aa: CASSLDGETVDNQPQHF; CDR3nt: TGTGCCAGCAGCTTAGATGGTGAGACAGTAGATAATCAGCCCCAGCATTTT
j_gene: TRBJ2-7; v_gene: TRBV4-1; d_gene: .; abundance: .; CDR3aa: CASSQVLAYEQYF; CDR3nt: TGCGCCAGCAGCCAAGTTCTTGCCTACGAGCAGTACTTC
j_gene: TRBJ1-4; v_gene: TRBV19; d_gene: TRBD1; abundance: .; CDR3aa: CASSPGQGHEKLFF; CDR3nt: TGTGCCAGTAGTCCGGGACAGGGACATGAAAAACTGTTTTTT
j_gene: TRBJ2-3; v_gene: TRBV27; d_gene: TRBD1; abundance: .; CDR3aa: CASSGDRIADTQYF; CDR3nt: TGTGCCAGCAGTGGGGACAGGATCGCAGATACGCAGTATTTT
j_gene: TRBJ2-7; v_gene: TRBV19; d_gene: TRBD1; abundance: .; CDR3aa: CASSTDRGLGYEQYF; CDR3nt: TGTGCCAGTAGTACCGACAGGGGGCTAGGCTACGAGCAGTACTTC
j_gene: TRBJ2-5; v_gene: TRBV30; d_gene: .; abundance: .; CDR3aa: CAWSPGGETQYF; CDR3nt: TGTGCCTGGAGCCCCGGGGGAGAGACCCAGTACTTC
j_gene: TRBJ1-1; v_gene: TRBV5-6; d_gene: TRBD1; abundance: .; CDR3aa: CASSLRQGYTEAFF; CDR3nt: TGTGCCAGCAGCCTGAGACAGGGTTACACTGAAGCTTTCTTT
j_gene: TRBJ1-6; v_gene: TRBV27; d_gene: .; abundance: .; CDR3aa: CASRWAGGGSPLHF; CDR3nt: TGTGCCAGCAGATGGGCAGGCGGAGGTTCACCCCTCCACTTT
j_gene: TRBJ1-1; v_gene: TRBV10-3; d_gene: .; abundance: .; CDR3aa: CAVSGGNTEAFF; CDR3nt: TGTGCCGTCAGCGGTGGGAACACTGAAGCTTTCTTT
j_gene: TRBJ2-5; v_gene: TRBV7-8; d_gene: .; abundance: once; CDR3aa: CASSLVPEQETQYF; CDR3nt: TGTGCCAGCAGCTTAGTTCCAGAACAAGAGACCCAGTACTTC
j_gene: TRBJ2-7; v_gene: TRBV5-1; d_gene: TRBD1; abundance: .; CDR3aa: CASSLGQGGYEQYF; CDR3nt: TGCGCCAGCAGCCTCGGACAGGGAGGCTACGAGCAGTACTTC
j_gene: TRBJ2-2; v_gene: TRBV6-5; d_gene: TRBD1; abundance: .; CDR3aa: CASRYPGQGSDGELFF; CDR3nt: TGTGCCAGCCGTTACCCGGGACAGGGGTCGGACGGGGAGCTGTTTTTT
j_gene: TRBJ2-3; v_gene: TRBV6-5; d_gene: .; abundance: .; CDR3aa: CASSYVGGATDTQYF; CDR3nt: TGTGCCAGCAGTTACGTAGGGGGGGCCACAGATACGCAGTATTTT
j_gene: TRBJ1-1; v_gene: TRBV5-1; d_gene: .; abundance: .; CDR3aa: CASSLAGQMNTEAFF; CDR3nt: TGCGCCAGCAGCTTGGCAGGGCAGATGAACACTGAAGCTTTCTTT
j_gene: TRBJ1-2; v_gene: TRBV5-1; d_gene: .; abundance: .; CDR3aa: CASSLFSGEGGYTF; CDR3nt: TGCGCCAGCAGCTTGTTTAGCGGGGAAGGCGGCTACACCTTC
j_gene: TRBJ1-1; v_gene: TRBV9; d_gene: .; abundance: .; CDR3aa: CASSVEGVSTEAFF; CDR3nt: TGTGCCAGCAGCGTAGAAGGGGTGAGCACTGAAGCTTTCTTT
j_gene: TRBJ2-1; v_gene: TRBV10-3; d_gene: TRBD2; abundance: once; CDR3aa: CAISELVAGDQYNEQFF; CDR3nt: TGTGCCATCAGTGAACTTGTAGCGGGGGACCAATACAATGAGCAGTTCTTC
j_gene: TRBJ1-6; v_gene: TRBV13; d_gene: TRBD1; abundance: .; CDR3aa: CASSLPPRDRDPGSPLHF; CDR3nt: TGTGCCAGCAGCCTCCCCCCCCGGGACAGAGATCCTGGTTCACCCCTCCACTTT
j_gene: TRBJ2-5; v_gene: TRBV5-1; d_gene: TRBD2; abundance: once; CDR3aa: CASSSGEGETQYF; CDR3nt: TGCGCCAGCAGCAGCGGGGAAGGAGAGACCCAGTACTTC
j_gene: TRBJ1-2; v_gene: TRBV11-3; d_gene: .; abundance: .; CDR3aa: CASSTSHRAHGYTF; CDR3nt: TGTGCCAGCAGCACCTCCCACAGGGCCCATGGCTACACCTTC
j_gene: TRBJ1-6; v_gene: TRBV6-4; d_gene: .; abundance: once; CDR3aa: CASSEDNNSPLHF; CDR3nt: TGTGCCAGCAGTGAGGACAATAATTCACCCCTCCACTTT
j_gene: TRBJ2-7; v_gene: TRBV5-6; d_gene: TRBD2; abundance: .; CDR3aa: CASSLYTSGSVYEQYF; CDR3nt: TGTGCCAGCAGCTTGTATACTAGCGGGAGTGTCTACGAGCAGTACTTC
j_gene: TRBJ1-1; v_gene: TRBV9; d_gene: .; abundance: .; CDR3aa: CASSPAGLPNTEAFF; CDR3nt: TGTGCCAGCAGCCCTGCCGGGTTGCCTAACACTGAAGCTTTCTTT
j_gene: TRBJ1-1; v_gene: TRBV7-3; d_gene: .; abundance: .; CDR3aa: CASSLDSGAVTFF; CDR3nt: TGTGCCAGCAGCTTAGACTCAGGGGCAGTAACTTTCTTT
j_gene: TRBJ2-7; v_gene: TRBV14; d_gene: .; abundance: few; CDR3aa: CASSAHISYEQYF; CDR3nt: TGTGCCAGCAGCGCACATATCTCCTACGAGCAGTACTTC
j_gene: TRBJ1-4; v_gene: TRBV6-1; d_gene: TRBD1; abundance: once; CDR3aa: CASSGTGGATFGKLFF; CDR3nt: TGTGCCAGCAGTGGGACAGGGGGCGCAACATTTGGAAAACTGTTTTTT
j_gene: TRBJ1-4; v_gene: TRBV28; d_gene: .; abundance: .; CDR3aa: CASSHRQLSEKLFF; CDR3nt: TGTGCCAGCAGTCACCGACAGCTTAGTGAAAAACTGTTTTTT
j_gene: TRBJ1-2; v_gene: TRBV5-1; d_gene: .; abundance: .; CDR3aa: CASSPDTRYGYTF; CDR3nt: TGCGCCAGCAGCCCCGACACTAGGTATGGCTACACCTTC
j_gene: TRBJ2-3; v_gene: TRBV7-8; d_gene: TRBD2; abundance: .; CDR3aa: CASSRSGGATDTQYF; CDR3nt: TGTGCCAGCAGCCGAAGCGGGGGGGCGACAGATACGCAGTATTTT
j_gene: TRBJ2-7; v_gene: TRBV11-2; d_gene: .; abundance: .; CDR3aa: CASSLAFGQIEQYF; CDR3nt: TGTGCCAGCAGCTTAGCCTTTGGGCAGATCGAGCAGTACTTC
j_gene: TRBJ2-7; v_gene: TRBV27; d_gene: .; abundance: .; CDR3aa: CASRGTGLSSYEQYF; CDR3nt: TGTGCCAGCAGGGGGACTGGATTAAGCTCCTACGAGCAGTACTTC
j_gene: TRBJ2-7; v_gene: TRBV4-1; d_gene: TRBD2; abundance: once; CDR3aa: CASSQPGLAAKQYF; CDR3nt: TGCGCCAGCAGCCAACCAGGACTAGCGGCAAAGCAGTACTTC
j_gene: TRBJ1-2; v_gene: TRBV7-9; d_gene: .; abundance: .; CDR3aa: CASSATPTNYGYTF; CDR3nt: TGTGCCAGCAGCGCCACACCAACTAACTATGGCTACACCTTC
j_gene: TRBJ2-7; v_gene: TRBV6-1; d_gene: .; abundance: .; CDR3aa: CSSSEAGESSYEQYF; CDR3nt: TGTTCCAGCAGTGAAGCAGGAGAGAGCTCCTACGAGCAGTACTTC
j_gene: TRBJ2-1; v_gene: TRBV13; d_gene: TRBD2; abundance: .; CDR3aa: CASSLGLAGEESYNEQFF; CDR3nt: TGTGCCAGCAGCTTAGGGCTAGCGGGAGAAGAGTCCTACAATGAGCAGTTCTTC
j_gene: TRBJ1-6; v_gene: TRBV30; d_gene: TRBD1; abundance: .; CDR3aa: CAWSTRQGTNSPLHF; CDR3nt: TGTGCCTGGAGTACACGACAGGGAACTAATTCACCCCTCCACTTT
j_gene: TRBJ1-1; v_gene: TRBV5-1; d_gene: .; abundance: .; CDR3aa: CASSPQGTGNTEAFF; CDR3nt: TGCGCCAGCAGCCCCCAAGGTACGGGGAACACTGAAGCTTTCTTT
j_gene: TRBJ1-6; v_gene: TRBV5-1; d_gene: .; abundance: .; CDR3aa: CASSLGGSSYNSPLHF; CDR3nt: TGCGCCAGCAGCTTGGGAGGCAGCTCCTATAATTCACCCCTCCACTTT
j_gene: TRBJ1-1; v_gene: TRBV7-6; d_gene: TRBD1; abundance: .; CDR3aa: CASSLTGEKTEAFF; CDR3nt: TGTGCCAGCAGCTTAACAGGGGAAAAGACTGAAGCTTTCTTT
j_gene: TRBJ1-6; v_gene: TRBV4-1; d_gene: .; abundance: .; CDR3aa: CASSSPTRETYNSPLHF; CDR3nt: TGCGCCAGCAGCTCACCTACGCGAGAAACTTATAATTCACCCCTCCACTTT